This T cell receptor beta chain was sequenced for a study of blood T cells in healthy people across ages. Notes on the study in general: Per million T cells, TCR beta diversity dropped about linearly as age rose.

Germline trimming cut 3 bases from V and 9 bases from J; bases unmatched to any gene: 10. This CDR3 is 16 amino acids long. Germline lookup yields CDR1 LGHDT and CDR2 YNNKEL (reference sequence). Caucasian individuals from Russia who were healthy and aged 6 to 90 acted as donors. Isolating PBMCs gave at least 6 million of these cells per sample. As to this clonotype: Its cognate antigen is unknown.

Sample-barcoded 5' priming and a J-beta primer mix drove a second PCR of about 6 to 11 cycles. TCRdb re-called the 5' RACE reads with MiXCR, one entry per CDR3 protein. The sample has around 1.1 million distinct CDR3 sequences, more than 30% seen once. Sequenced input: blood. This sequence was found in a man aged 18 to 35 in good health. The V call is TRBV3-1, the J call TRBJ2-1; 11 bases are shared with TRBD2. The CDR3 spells CASSHTTGTSGFEQFF. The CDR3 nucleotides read TGTGCCAGCAGCCACACAACCGGGACTAGCGGCTTTGAGCAGTTCTTC.